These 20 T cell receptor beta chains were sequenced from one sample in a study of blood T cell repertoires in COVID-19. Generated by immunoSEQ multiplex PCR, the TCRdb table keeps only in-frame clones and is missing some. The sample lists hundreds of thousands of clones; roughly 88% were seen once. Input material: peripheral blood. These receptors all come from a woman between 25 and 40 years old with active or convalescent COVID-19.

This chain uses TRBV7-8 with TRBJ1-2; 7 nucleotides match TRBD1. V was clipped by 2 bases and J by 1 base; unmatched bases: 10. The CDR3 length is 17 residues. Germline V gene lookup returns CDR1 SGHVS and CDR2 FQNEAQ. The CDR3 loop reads CASSLTLRDSLNYGYTF. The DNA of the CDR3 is TGTGCCAGCAGCTTAACTCTCCGGGACAGCCTTAACTATGGCTACACCTTC.

This chain's CDR3 is CASSFMGMYGYTF. The CDR3 coding sequence is TGTGCCAGCAGCTTCATGGGCATGTATGGCTACACCTTC. The chain joins TRBV13 to TRBJ1-2; no definite D call. The germline V gene encodes CDR1 PRHDT and CDR2 FYEKMQ (reference sequence). V shed 3 bases and J shed 5 bases, with 10 bases lying between them. The CDR3 has 13 amino acids.

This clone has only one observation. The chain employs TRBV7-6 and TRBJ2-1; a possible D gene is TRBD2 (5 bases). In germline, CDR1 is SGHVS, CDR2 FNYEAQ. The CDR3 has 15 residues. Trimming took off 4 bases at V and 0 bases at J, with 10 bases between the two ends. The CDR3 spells CASSSIGSSYNEQFF. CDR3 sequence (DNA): TGTGCCAGCAGCTCCATTGGGAGCTCCTACAATGAGCAGTTCTTC.

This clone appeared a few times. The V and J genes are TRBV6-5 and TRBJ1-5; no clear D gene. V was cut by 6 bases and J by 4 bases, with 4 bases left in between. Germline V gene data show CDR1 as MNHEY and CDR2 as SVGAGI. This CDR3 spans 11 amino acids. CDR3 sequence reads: CASRANQPQHF. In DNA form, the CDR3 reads TGTGCCAGCAGGGCAAATCAGCCCCAGCATTTT.

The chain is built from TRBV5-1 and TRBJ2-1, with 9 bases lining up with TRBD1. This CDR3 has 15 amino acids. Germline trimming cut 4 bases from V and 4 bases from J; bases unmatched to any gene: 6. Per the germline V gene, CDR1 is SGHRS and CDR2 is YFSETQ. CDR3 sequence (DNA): TGCGCCAGCAGCGGACGACAGGGGGGGTACAATGAGCAGTTCTTC. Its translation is CASSGRQGGYNEQFF.

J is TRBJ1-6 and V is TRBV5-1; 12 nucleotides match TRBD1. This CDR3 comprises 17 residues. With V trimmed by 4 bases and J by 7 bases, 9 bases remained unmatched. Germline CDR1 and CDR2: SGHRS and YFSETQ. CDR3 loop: CASSPGQGAVGNSPLHF. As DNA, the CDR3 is TGCGCCAGCAGCCCGGGACAGGGGGCTGTGGGAAATTCACCCCTCCACTTT.

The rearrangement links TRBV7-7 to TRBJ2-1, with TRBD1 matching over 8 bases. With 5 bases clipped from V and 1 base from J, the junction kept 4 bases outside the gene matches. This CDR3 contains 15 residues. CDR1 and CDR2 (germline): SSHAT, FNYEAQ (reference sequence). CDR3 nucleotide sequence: TGTGCCAGCAGCGTAGGGACAGGTTCCTACAATGAGCAGTTCTTC. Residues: CASSVGTGSYNEQFF.

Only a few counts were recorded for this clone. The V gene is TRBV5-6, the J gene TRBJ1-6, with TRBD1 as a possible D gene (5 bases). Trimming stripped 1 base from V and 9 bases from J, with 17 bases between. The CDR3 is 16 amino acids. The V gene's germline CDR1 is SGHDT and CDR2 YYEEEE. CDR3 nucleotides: TGTGCCAGCAGCTTGTTAGGGGTCGGCGGTAGTTCACCCCTCCACTTT. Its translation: CASSLLGVGGSSPLHF.

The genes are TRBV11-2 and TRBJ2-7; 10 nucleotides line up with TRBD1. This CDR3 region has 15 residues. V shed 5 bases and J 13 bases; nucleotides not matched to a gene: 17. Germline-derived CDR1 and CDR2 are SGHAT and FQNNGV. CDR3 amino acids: CASSPNPNPGQGPYF. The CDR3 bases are TGTGCCAGCAGCCCCAACCCGAATCCGGGACAGGGGCCTTACTTC.

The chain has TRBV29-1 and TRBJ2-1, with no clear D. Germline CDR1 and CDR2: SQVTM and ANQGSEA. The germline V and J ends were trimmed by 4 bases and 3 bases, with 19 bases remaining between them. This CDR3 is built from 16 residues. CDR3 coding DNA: TGCAGCGTTGTCCTCCAGGTCCGATTGATCTACAATGAGCAGTTCTTC. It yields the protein CSVVLQVRLIYNEQFF.

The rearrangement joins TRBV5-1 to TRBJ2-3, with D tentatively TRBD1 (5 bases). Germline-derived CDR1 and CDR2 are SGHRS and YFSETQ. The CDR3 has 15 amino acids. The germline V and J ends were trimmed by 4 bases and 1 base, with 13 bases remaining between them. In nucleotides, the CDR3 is TGCGCCAGCAGCCATAGCAGGGTGGGCACAGATACGCAGTATTTT. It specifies CASSHSRVGTDTQYF.

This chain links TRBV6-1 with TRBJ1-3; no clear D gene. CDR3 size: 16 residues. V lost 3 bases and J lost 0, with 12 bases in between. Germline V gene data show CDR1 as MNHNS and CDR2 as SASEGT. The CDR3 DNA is TGTGCCAGCAGTGACCAAGCGGGAATCTCTGGAAACACCATATATTTT. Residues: CASSDQAGISGNTIYF.

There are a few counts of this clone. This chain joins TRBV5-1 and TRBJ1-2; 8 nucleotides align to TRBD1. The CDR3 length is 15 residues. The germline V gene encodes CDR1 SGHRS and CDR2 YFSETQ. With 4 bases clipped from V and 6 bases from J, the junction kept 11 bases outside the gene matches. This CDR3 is CASSPTGTGLNGYTF. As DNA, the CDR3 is TGCGCCAGCAGCCCGACCGGGACAGGACTGAATGGCTACACCTTC.

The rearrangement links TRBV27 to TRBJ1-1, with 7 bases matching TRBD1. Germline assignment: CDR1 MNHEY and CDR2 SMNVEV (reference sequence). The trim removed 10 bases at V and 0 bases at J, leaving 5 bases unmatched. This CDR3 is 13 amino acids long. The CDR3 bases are TGTGCCACTACGACAGGGTTGAACACTGAAGCTTTCTTT. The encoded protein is CATTTGLNTEAFF.

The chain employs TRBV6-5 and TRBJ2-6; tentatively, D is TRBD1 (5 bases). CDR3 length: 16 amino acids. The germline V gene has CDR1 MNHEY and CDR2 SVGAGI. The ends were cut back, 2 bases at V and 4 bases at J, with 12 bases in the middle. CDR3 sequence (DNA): TGTGCCAGCAGTTACCCAGGGATGGAAGGGGCCAACGTCCTGACTTTC. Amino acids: CASSYPGMEGANVLTF.

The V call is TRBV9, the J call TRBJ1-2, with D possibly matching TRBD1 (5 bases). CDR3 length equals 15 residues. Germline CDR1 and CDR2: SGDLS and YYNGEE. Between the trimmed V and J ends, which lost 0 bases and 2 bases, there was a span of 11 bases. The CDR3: CASSVDPGVNYGYTF. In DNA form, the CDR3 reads TGTGCCAGCAGCGTAGACCCGGGGGTAAACTATGGCTACACCTTC.

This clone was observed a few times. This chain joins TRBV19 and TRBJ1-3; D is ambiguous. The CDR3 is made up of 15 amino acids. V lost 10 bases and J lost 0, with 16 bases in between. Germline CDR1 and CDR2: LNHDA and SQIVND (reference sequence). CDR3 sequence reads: CATTIGQSSGNTIYF. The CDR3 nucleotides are TGTGCCACCACCATCGGTCAAAGCTCTGGAAACACCATATATTTT.

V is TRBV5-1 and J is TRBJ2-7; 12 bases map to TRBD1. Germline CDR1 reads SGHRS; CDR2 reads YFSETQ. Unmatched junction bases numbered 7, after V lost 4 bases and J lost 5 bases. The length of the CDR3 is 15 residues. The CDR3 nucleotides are TGCGCCAGCAGCCCCCCGGGACAGGGGGCGGACGAGCAGTACTTC. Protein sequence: CASSPPGQGADEQYF.

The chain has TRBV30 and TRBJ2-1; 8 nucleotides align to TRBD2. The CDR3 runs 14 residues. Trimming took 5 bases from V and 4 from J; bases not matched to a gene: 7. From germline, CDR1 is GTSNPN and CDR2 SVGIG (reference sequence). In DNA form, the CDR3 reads TGTGCCTGGGGGCCAGGGACTAGTTACAATGAGCAGTTCTTC. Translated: CAWGPGTSYNEQFF.

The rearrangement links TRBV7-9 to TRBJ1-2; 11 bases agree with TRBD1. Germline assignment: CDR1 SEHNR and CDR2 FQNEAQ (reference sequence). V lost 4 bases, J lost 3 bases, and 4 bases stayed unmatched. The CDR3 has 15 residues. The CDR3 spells CASSWTGGADYGYTF. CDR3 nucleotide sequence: TGTGCCAGCAGCTGGACAGGGGGCGCTGACTATGGCTACACCTTC. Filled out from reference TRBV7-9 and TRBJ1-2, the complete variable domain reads DTGVSQNPRHKITKRGQNVTFRCDPISEHNRLYWYRQTLGQGPEFLTYFQNEAQLEKSRLLSDRFSAERPKGSFSTLEIQRTEQGDSAMYLCASSWTGGADYGYTFGSGTRLTVV.